The T cell receptor (beta chain) under discussion was sequenced for a study of CD8+ T cells in alopecia areata. Study-level points and caveats: Affected lesional scalp, above all in alopecia totalis/universalis, was more clonal than normal scalp.

Specimens obtained from alopecia areata patients comprised lesional scalp punch biopsies and peripheral blood. Investigators isolated RNA and reverse transcribed it into cDNA to act as the sequencing template. Sequencing was performed with immunoSEQ multiplex PCR; in TCRdb, only in-frame clones are kept and a portion is missing. Of fewer than 150,000 clones listed, around two fifths are singletons. This clone was recorded a few times. Its specificity is unknown. This CDR3 is 16 amino acids long. CDR1 and CDR2 (germline): SGHDN, FVKESK. V shed 2 bases and J shed 0 bases, with 11 bases lying between them.

The TCR originated in a human donor with alopecia areata. This rearrangement joins TRBV14 to TRBJ2-1; D gene unclear. The sequenced sample was CD4+ T cells sorted from blood. As DNA, the CDR3 is TGTGCCAGCAGCCAACTACGGCTAAGCTCCTACAATGAGCAGTTCTTC. It is translated as CASSQLRLSSYNEQFF.